The clone carrying this T cell receptor (beta chain) was recorded once. Germline-derived CDR1 and CDR2 are GTSNPN and SVGIG (reference sequence). This CDR3 contains 13 residues. V lost 1 base, J lost 7 bases, and 13 bases lay in between. The data stem from a study of shared clonotypes between healthy human individuals. Produced via immunoSEQ multiplex PCR; TCRdb's table is partial and in-frame only. The table has 2 million to 2.5 million clones, 80% to 95% seen once. The chain couples TRBV30 to TRBJ1-2; perhaps TRBD1 as D (6 bases). The sequencing input was naive CD4+ T cells from PBMCs. Specified subset: CD45RA+ positively selected. The sequence was collected from a man aged 18-30 years in good health. Some clones in this sample may be carry-over from other donors' samples. As DNA, the CDR3 is TGTGCCTGGAGTGAGAGGGGGACGGGTGGCTACACCTTC. This gives the protein CAWSERGTGGYTF.